This entry describes one TCR beta chain. Antigen specificity is unknown. This sample was included in a study of cytomegalovirus exposure and HLA in healthy donors. Study-wide points: Cytomegalovirus-associated status was assigned to 150 or so TCR beta chains. Excluded were some V segments that proved indistinguishable, including TRBV6-2 and TRBV6-3.

CDR3 length equals 13 residues. Germline values: CDR1 SGHTA, CDR2 FQGNSA. Trimming took 5 bases from V and 5 from J; bases not matched to a gene: 3. With 60 Vbeta and 13 Jbeta primers, the PCR was carried out. The protocol was immunoSEQ multiplex PCR, while the TCRdb copy is restricted to in-frame clones and leaves out a portion. The sample has tens of thousands of clones, 82% seen once. The source material was PBMCs. This chain joins TRBV7-2 and TRBJ1-5; 7 bases line up with TRBD1. The TCR was taken from a man aged 50-59 years in good health and CMV-seronegative. This chain's CDR3 is CASSPGQYQPQHF. DNA of the CDR3: TGTGCCAGCAGCCCGGGACAGTATCAGCCCCAGCATTTT.